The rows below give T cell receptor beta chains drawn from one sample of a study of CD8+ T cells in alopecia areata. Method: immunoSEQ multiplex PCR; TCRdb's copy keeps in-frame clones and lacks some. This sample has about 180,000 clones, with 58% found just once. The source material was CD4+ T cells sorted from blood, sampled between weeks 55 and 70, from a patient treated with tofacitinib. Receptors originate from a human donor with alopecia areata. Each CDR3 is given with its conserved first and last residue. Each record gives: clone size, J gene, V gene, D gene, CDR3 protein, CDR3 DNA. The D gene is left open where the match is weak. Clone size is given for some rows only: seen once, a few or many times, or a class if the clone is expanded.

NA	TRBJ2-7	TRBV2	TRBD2	CASSETSGGYEQYF	TGTGCCAGCAGTGAAACTAGCGGGGGTTACGAGCAGTACTTC
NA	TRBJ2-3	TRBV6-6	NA	CASSYTETPAQYF	TGTGCCAGCAGTTACACAGAGACCCCTGCGCAGTATTTT
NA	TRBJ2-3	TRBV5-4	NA	CASRRGGTDTQYF	TGTGCCAGCAGAAGGGGGGGCACAGATACGCAGTATTTT
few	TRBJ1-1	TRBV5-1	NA	CASSQVPELNTEAFF	TGCGCCAGCAGCCAAGTACCCGAATTGAACACTGAAGCTTTCTTT
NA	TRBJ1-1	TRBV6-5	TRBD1	CASSTPPGGEAFF	TGTGCCAGCAGTACCCCCCCAGGGGGTGAAGCTTTCTTT
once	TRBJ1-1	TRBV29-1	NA	CSVERRGTEAFF	TGCAGCGTTGAGAGGCGGGGCACTGAAGCTTTCTTT
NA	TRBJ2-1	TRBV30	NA	CGTRGRGEFLYNEQFF	TGTGGGACTAGGGGGCGCGGAGAGTTTCTCTACAATGAGCAGTTCTTC
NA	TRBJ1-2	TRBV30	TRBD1	CAWLTGVVGYTF	TGTGCCTGGCTGACAGGGGTGGTTGGCTACACCTTC
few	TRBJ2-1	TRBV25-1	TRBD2	CASRGGTSKYNEQFF	TGTGCCAGCAGAGGGGGGACTAGCAAATACAATGAGCAGTTCTTC
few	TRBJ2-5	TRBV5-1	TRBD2	CASSFEGGETQYF	TGCGCCAGCAGCTTTGAGGGAGGGGAGACCCAGTACTTC
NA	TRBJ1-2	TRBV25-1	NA	CASSERWSVYGYTF	TGTGCCAGCAGTGAACGGTGGTCCGTCTATGGCTACACCTTC
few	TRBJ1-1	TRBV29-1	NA	CSGKTDGYTEAFF	TGCAGCGGTAAGACGGACGGATACACTGAAGCTTTCTTT
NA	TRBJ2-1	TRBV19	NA	CASSTTTAEKYNEQFF	TGTGCCAGTAGTACGACGACAGCCGAGAAATACAATGAGCAGTTCTTC
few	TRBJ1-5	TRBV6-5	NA	CASGLSGRDQPQHF	TGTGCCAGTGGCTTGTCAGGTCGGGATCAGCCCCAGCATTTT
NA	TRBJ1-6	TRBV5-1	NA	CASSPSGQLNSPLHF	TGCGCCAGCAGCCCGTCGGGACAATTGAATTCACCCCTCCACTTT
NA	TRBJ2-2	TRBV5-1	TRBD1	CASSPGDRVRTGELFF	TGCGCCAGCAGCCCGGGGGACAGGGTACGCACCGGGGAGCTGTTTTTT
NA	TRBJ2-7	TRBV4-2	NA	CASSQVTYYEQYF	TGTGCCAGCAGCCAAGTGACTTACTACGAGCAGTACTTC
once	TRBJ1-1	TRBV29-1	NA	CSVKDGNTEAFF	TGCAGCGTAAAAGACGGAAACACTGAAGCTTTCTTT
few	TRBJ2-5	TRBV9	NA	CASSVGQETQYF	TGTGCCAGCAGCGTAGGCCAAGAGACCCAGTACTTC
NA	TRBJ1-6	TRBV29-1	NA	CSVAAGGDSPLHF	TGCAGCGTCGCTGCGGGGGGCGATTCACCCCTCCACTTT
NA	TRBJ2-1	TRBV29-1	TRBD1	CSVQGDRGTNEQFF	TGCAGCGTTCAAGGGGACAGGGGGACCAATGAGCAGTTCTTC
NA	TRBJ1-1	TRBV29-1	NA	CSVEEFDTEAFF	TGCAGCGTTGAAGAGTTTGACACTGAAGCTTTCTTT
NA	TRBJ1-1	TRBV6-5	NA	CASSQAGAAAEAFF	TGTGCCAGCTCCCAGGCAGGGGCGGCCGCTGAAGCTTTCTTT
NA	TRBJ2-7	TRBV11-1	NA	CASSSRPFREQYF	TGTGCCAGCAGCTCGCGCCCCTTCCGGGAGCAGTACTTC
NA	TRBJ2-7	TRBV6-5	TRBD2	CASSSPMGGGEEQYF	TGTGCCAGCAGTTCCCCAATGGGGGGGGGAGAAGAGCAGTACTTC
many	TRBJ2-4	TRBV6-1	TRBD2	CASSELPGLGYF	TGTGCCAGCAGTGAACTCCCGGGACTAGGGTACTTC
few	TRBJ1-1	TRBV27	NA	CASSSGHLNTEAFF	TGTGCCAGCAGTTCGGGACATTTGAACACTGAAGCTTTCTTT
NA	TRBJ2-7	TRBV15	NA	CATSRDRKGNEQYF	TGTGCCACCAGCAGAGACAGGAAGGGGAATGAGCAGTACTTC
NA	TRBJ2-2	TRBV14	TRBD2	CASSRITSGTGELFF	TGTGCCAGCAGCCGCATAACTAGCGGAACCGGGGAGCTGTTTTTT
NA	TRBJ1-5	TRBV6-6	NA	CASSLQGSQPQHF	TGTGCCAGCAGTTTACAGGGATCTCAGCCCCAGCATTTT
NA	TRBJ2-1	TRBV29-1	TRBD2	CSVPPIAGGLFSNEQFF	TGCAGCGTTCCTCCCATAGCGGGGGGACTCTTTTCCAATGAGCAGTTCTTC
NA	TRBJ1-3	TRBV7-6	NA	CASSQQGAGNTIYF	TGTGCCAGCAGCCAACAGGGAGCTGGAAACACCATATATTTT
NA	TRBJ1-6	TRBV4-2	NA	CASSPGLNNSPLHF	TGTGCCAGCAGCCCCGGCCTAAATAATTCACCCCTCCACTTT
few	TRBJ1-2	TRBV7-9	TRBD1	CASSLVPGQGDYGYTF	TGTGCCAGCAGCTTGGTACCCGGACAGGGGGACTATGGCTACACCTTC
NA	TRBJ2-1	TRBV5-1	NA	CASSLGDFTEQFF	TGCGCCAGCAGCTTGGGGGACTTCACTGAGCAGTTCTTC
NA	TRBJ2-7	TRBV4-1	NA	CASSQDAGYEQYF	TGCGCCAGCAGCCAAGATGCGGGCTACGAGCAGTACTTC
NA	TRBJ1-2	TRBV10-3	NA	CAISSQDNSYGYTF	TGTGCCATCAGTTCCCAGGACAACTCCTATGGCTACACCTTC
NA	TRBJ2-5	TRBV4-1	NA	CASSQVARETQYF	TGCGCCAGCAGCCAAGTGGCCCGGGAGACCCAGTACTTC
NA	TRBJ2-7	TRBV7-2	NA	CASSLSTGPYEQYF	TGTGCCAGCAGCTTATCGACAGGCCCGTACGAGCAGTACTTC
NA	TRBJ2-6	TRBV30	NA	CAWSGGFQFSGANVLTF	TGTGCCTGGAGTGGTGGTTTCCAATTTTCTGGGGCCAACGTCCTGACTTTC
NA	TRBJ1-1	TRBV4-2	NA	CASSQDGLTNTEAFF	TGTGCCAGCAGCCAAGATGGATTGACGAACACTGAAGCTTTCTTT
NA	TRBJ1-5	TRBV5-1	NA	CASRADRNQPQHF	TGCGCCAGCAGGGCCGACAGGAATCAGCCCCAGCATTTT
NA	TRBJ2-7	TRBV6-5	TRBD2	CASSYSGLAVYEQYF	TGTGCCAGCAGTTACTCGGGACTAGCAGTGTACGAGCAGTACTTC
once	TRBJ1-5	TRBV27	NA	CASSSYQPQHF	TGTGCCAGCAGTTCCTATCAGCCCCAGCATTTT